This entry is about one T cell receptor (beta chain). It has no known antigen specificity. Measured from the cysteine to the phenylalanine, the CDR3 is 15 residues long. The read is trimmed to its CDR3 DNA, 45 bases read in frame from base 1. The germline V gene provides CDR1 SGHTA and CDR2 FQGNSA. At the junction V is shortened by 3 bases and J by 0 bases, with 12 bases in between. The cohort comprised 666 healthy bone marrow donors. At the time of sampling, all cohort members were nominally healthy, though unrecorded immune exposures were likely present. The donor tested CMV seropositive and was one of the 289 seropositive cohort members. A peripheral blood sample was provided by each donor, and peripheral blood mononuclear cells were used for TCR beta sequencing. Genomic DNA extraction from the blood cell samples was performed with the Qiagen DNeasy Blood Extraction Kit. This specimen comes from a study of cytomegalovirus exposure and HLA in healthy donors (dated by TCRdb to 2016 to 2017). Regarding the complete study: In an earlier analysis of about 560 of the donors, about 270 Gb of sequence data and 117 million unique TCR beta sequences from 180 million or so T cells were reported. About 310 gigabases of sequencing data and tens of millions of unique TCR sequences were included in an early release covering about 700 HLA-typed donors. The genetic ancestry cluster associated with self-reported Caucasian donors included approximately 85% of the 300 to 450 genotyped donors. The study aimed to test whether signatures of past pathogen exposure could be identified by cataloging public T cell receptors. The study profiled the T cell repertoires of 550 to 700 subjects by immunosequencing and related them to cytomegalovirus serostatus. A separate validation cohort of roughly 130 different subjects was used in addition to the roughly 720-subject first cohort. To predict cytomegalovirus infection status, the study brought together high-throughput TCR immunosequencing, statistical association of individual TCRs with disease status, and machine learning. To study patterns of TCR occurrence, a later analysis re-analyzed previously published TCR beta repertoires from 650 to 750 donors and added high-resolution HLA genotyping. In the later analysis, no new phenotypic data were used to find candidate immune exposures; instead, reliance was placed on TCR beta sequences and their occurrence across donors. To decide whether each TCR beta V gene segment behaved as functional or pseudogenic, an earlier analysis of fewer than 750 of the donors relied on high-throughput TCR beta sequencing. Donor age, sex, ethnicity and CMV serostatus were compiled alongside the repertoire data. A later genetic analysis took genome-wide SNP genotypes for about three fifths of the roughly 700 donors and used that subset as a discovery cohort. Every repertoire in the discovery cohort had been generated on one and the same sequencing platform. Both class I and class II loci were covered by HLA typing, at four-digit resolution. The number of donors typed differed by locus, with roughly 629-640 for A, B, C, DRB1 and DQB1, around 500 for DQA1, about 610 for DPA1, and around 450 for DPB1. Several DR-DQ haplotypes were handled as single units for association and clustering because linkage in the cohort was strong. On average, roughly 240,000 unique TCR beta nucleotide sequences were sequenced per donor among roughly 430 genotyped donors of the cohort, with around 19% of those sequences being non-productive.

The library was obtained by the immunoSEQ multiplex PCR assay. For the multiplex PCR, a mixture combining 60 forward primers for TCR Vbeta segments and 13 reverse primers for TCR Jbeta segments was used. The CDR3 region of rearranged TCR beta genes was amplified from genomic DNA by a multiplex PCR assay. The amplified TCR beta libraries were sequenced on the Illumina HiSeq System as 87-base-pair reads. The authors' analysis ran thus. A later analysis counted about 80 million unique TCR beta chains across the 690 or so repertoires, and roughly 10 million of these chains were shared by at least two donors. Raw reads were error-corrected and collapsed into unique sequences with a nearest-neighbor algorithm that merged closely related sequences to remove PCR and sequencing errors. To assign V, D and J gene segments, CDR3 sequences were aligned to IMGT reference sequences. For a sequence to be retained, at least a six-nucleotide match to both a V gene segment and a J gene segment was required. A rearrangement counted as productive if the CDR3 had no stop codons and remained in frame with V and J, and every other rearrangement counted as non-productive. CDR3 was defined according to IMGT convention as the region running from the second conserved V-encoded cysteine to the conserved J-encoded phenylalanine. The earlier analysis of fewer than 750 of the donors excluded sequences that lacked an unambiguous match to a single V gene segment. An earlier analysis of fewer than 750 of the donors called V segments functional above 56.7% productive rearrangements and segregating when the between-donor standard deviation exceeded 5%. A statistical classification framework was built for diagnosing cytomegalovirus status from the catalog of TCR beta chain sequences. In a later analysis, TCR nucleotide sequences were compared against IMGT/GENE-DB human TR gene sequences so that V and J genes could be assigned. A later analysis assigned CDR3 sequences and most-parsimonious VDJ recombination scenarios with the TCRdist pipeline. In a later analysis, every TCR beta chain was defined by the combination of its CDR3 amino acid sequence and its V-gene family, and reads without a unique V-gene family were dropped. In a later analysis, around 600 highly shared, low-generation-probability nucleotide sequences were removed to address suspected cross-contamination and a sequencing artifact. In a later analysis, a clonal expansion index for each public chain was calculated from normalized within-repertoire ranks of inferred template counts. In a later analysis, generation probabilities were computed with a VDJ recombination model fitted to out-of-frame rearrangements, and the resulting probabilities were checked against IGoR. Hypergeometric tests were used in a later analysis to score TCR-TCR, TCR-HLA and TCR-CMV co-occurrence, with a repertoire-size bias correction applied to the TCR pairs. A later analysis estimated false discovery rates by permuting HLA or CMV assignments 20 times. A later analysis grouped co-occurring TCRs with DBSCAN, adding TCRdist sequence similarity when clustering within HLA-allele-positive subsets. For co-occurrence clustering, repertoires with fewer than 30,000 or more than 120,000 public chains were excluded, along with 4 to 6 repertoires with anomalous nucleotide sharing. As stored in TCRdb, this immuneACCESS dataset retains in-frame rearrangements with V and J assigned. A fraction of the clones does not appear; measured against another copy, unresolved V genes explain less than half of the discrepancy, and the remainder lacks a known reason. The D gene and trimming were derived from the DNA, and the V and J assignments and clone size from that table. The sample table holds 55,000 to 70,000 clones. 2.4% of the sample comes from the top ten.

The research as a whole found: A later analysis found that HLA-associated TCR beta chains were more clonally expanded and had lower generation probabilities than equally common non-associated chains. CMV serostatus was the only immune exposure information available for the cohort. Three of the identified cytomegalovirus-associated TCR beta chains were confirmed in vitro to be specific for cytomegalovirus antigens. Linkage disequilibrium might explain the correlated functional status among segregating V segments, but an unknown experimental factor could not be excluded. When HLA alleles, especially DR and DQ, strongly co-occurred, attributing TCR associations to individual alleles was difficult. Several of the top co-occurrence clusters appeared to be linked to parvovirus B19, influenza, CMV and Epstein-Barr virus, according to a later analysis. Because counts were too low, some 16 rarely observed V segments, including chromosome 9 orphons, were excluded from the earlier analysis of around 640 of the donors. The classifier was reported to diagnose cytomegalovirus status with high specificity and sensitivity in both the original cohort and the validation cohort. A further reported finding was that TCR beta sequences accurately predicted the HLA-A and HLA-B alleles for most subjects in the first cohort. In an earlier analysis of 587 of the donors, most TCR beta V segments were observed in productive rearrangements about 90% or about 30% of the time, broadly matching IMGT annotations. The 87-base-pair reads could not distinguish some IMGT-functional V segments, including TRBV6-2 and TRBV6-3, so those segments were excluded. The study gave a list of some 150 TCR beta chains associated with cytomegalovirus. A group of highly shared sequence variants was considered likely to be a technical artifact of the sequencing pipeline. At a false discovery rate of 0.05, a later analysis linked around 17,000 TCR beta sequences to specific HLA alleles. While some public TCRs were present in many individuals, most TCR sequences turned up only very rarely across donors. The cohort was sequenced for TCR beta chains only, and without alpha or paired-chain data the features that could be detected were limited. A later analysis found that most CMV-associated TCR beta chains appeared HLA-restricted, with HLA associations seemingly driven largely by CMV exposure. A later analysis found that TCR association rates varied across HLA loci, with DRB1 alleles showing the most associated TCRs and HLA-C alleles the fewest. V-gene and J-gene trimming of TCR beta chains was associated with a missense DCLRE1C variant in a later genetic analysis, and the association was replicated in an independent cohort. According to the authors, the approach could potentially be generalized to other disease states and immunological phenotypes. Roughly uniform sequencing depth across donors was assumed in presence/absence analyses, although this assumption may not hold. According to a later genetic analysis, donors in an Asian-associated ancestry cluster had fewer N-insertions in productive TCRs than the approximately 700-donor mean. HLA typing was unavailable for some donors at each locus, so association tests used only the typed subset.

The sample consisted of PBMCs. Rearrangement joined TRBV7-2 to TRBJ2-7; a tentative D match to TRBD2 spans 6 bases. The source is a female donor in good health and CMV-seropositive. The DNA sequence reads TGTGCCAGCAGCTTTGACGGGGGTCGCTCCTACGAGCAGTACTTC. It codes for CASSFDGGRSYEQYF.